This TCR beta chain was observed in a study of identical twins. Study-wide results and caveats: Beta out-of-frame sequences showed weaker excess twin sharing. High-abundance cord blood beta clonotypes had fewer insertions; memory repertoires showed none. Partial confounding of zero-insertion analyses by invariant MAIT and iNKT cells was possible.

V was shortened by 0 bases and J by 7 bases, with 7 bases between the two germline ends. This CDR3 has 12 amino acids. Germline assignment: CDR1 DFQATT and CDR2 SNEGSKA (reference sequence). This clonotype was seen a few times. Its antigen is not known. Unique molecular identifiers were present on the cDNA, which also gained a universal primer site by template switching. One entry per CDR3 protein results from TCRdb running MiXCR on the 5' RACE reads. The sample holds some 600,000 distinct CDR3 sequences, just over 7% seen once. The sample was also reused in another study, on yellow fever vaccine responses in identical twins.

This TCR was recovered from a woman aged 18-29 years in good health. Sequenced material: PBMCs. The chain is built from TRBV20-1 and TRBJ2-1; unclear D gene. As DNA, the CDR3 is TGCAGTGCTAGAGATCTCGGGAATGAGCAGTTCTTC. Its translation is CSARDLGNEQFF.